The entry below describes one T cell receptor beta chain. The clone's antigen remains unknown. No per-base quality is available; no much larger clone lies one base away. Patients with autoimmune disease history or receiving systemic immunosuppression were excluded from the trial. In every dose cohort, peripheral blood was drawn for TCR sequencing at baseline, cycle 4 day 1, and cycle 7 day 1. Samples were obtained from an open-label, multicenter, first-in-human phase I dose-escalation trial of ivuxolimab. The trial enrolled adults with locally advanced or metastatic head and neck squamous cell, hepatocellular, melanoma or renal cell carcinoma. CD4+ and CD8+ T cells were sorted separately from peripheral blood before TCR sequencing. The CDR3 contains 13 residues, cysteine and phenylalanine counted. Here the CDR3 DNA is all that survives: 39 bases in frame from base 1. Looking up the germline V gene yields CDR1 MDHEN and CDR2 SYDVKM. V loses 8 bases of germline sequence and J loses 9 bases, and the interval between the two ends is 19 bases.

Genomic DNA was isolated from the sorted cells so that the TCRbeta CDR3 region could be sequenced. TCRbeta CDR3 regions were sequenced using the immunoSEQ Assay. Entries here come from immuneACCESS through TCRdb and include only in-frame sequences with V and J called. Some clones fail to appear in such tables; in the studies checked, an unresolved V gene covers under half of the shortfall, and the cause of the remainder is unknown. The sample records fewer than 70,000 clones, 77% of which are singletons. About 6% of the sample is taken by the ten largest. The data were obtained in a study of OX40 agonist ivuxolimab in advanced cancers. Notes on the research overall: The costimulatory receptor OX40 (CD134) was targeted by ivuxolimab, a fully human IgG2 agonistic monoclonal antibody. Intravenous ivuxolimab was administered to patients every 2 weeks at six dose levels: 0.01, 0.1, 0.3, 1.5, 3 and 10 mg/kg. Among the 50 to 55 dose-escalation patients, some 20 had hepatocellular carcinoma, around 15 melanoma, 9 renal cell carcinoma and 9 head and neck cancer. The dose-escalation cohort was almost 85% male with a mean age of about 54 years, ranging from roughly 20 to 80. Patients were allowed to have had prior anti-PD-1, anti-PD-L1 or anti-CTLA-4 therapy, and 40% of the dose-escalation patients had previously received checkpoint inhibitors. Three dose-escalation patients achieved partial responses, one with hepatocellular carcinoma and two with cutaneous melanoma. The purpose of peripheral TCRbeta sequencing was to test whether ivuxolimab changed TCR sequence diversity and led to clonal T-cell expansion. The paper reports the monotherapy dose-escalation portion (N of about 56 patients) of the phase I ivuxolimab trial. What the study reported, not specific to this receptor: At doses from 0.1 to 3.0 mg/kg, clonal expansion was seen in both CD4+ and CD8+ blood T cells between baseline and week 6. After ivuxolimab, more expanded clones were found on average in CD8+ T cells than in CD4+ T cells. Low levels of normalized T-cell clonal expansion were also shown by some nonresponding patients. In partial responders in the 0.1-3.0 mg/kg groups, normalized peripheral clonal expansion was found to be among the lowest, especially among CD8+ T cells. The antigen specificity of the peripheral T cells that underwent clonal expansion was not determined.

This specimen was CD4+ or CD8+ T cells sorted from blood, taken in a trial of the OX40 agonist ivuxolimab. This receptor was taken from an adult with an advanced solid tumor such as melanoma, head and neck, liver or kidney cancer. Recombination linked TRBV28 to TRBJ1-1; the D gene is perhaps TRBD1, from 6 matching bases. The CDR3 in this case is CASDGGAKGKAFF. The DNA sequence reads TGTGCCAGCGACGGGGGGGCGAAGGGAAAAGCTTTCTTT.